This TCR beta chain was sequenced during a study of shared clonotypes between healthy human individuals. About this clone itself: Its antigen is not identified.

Looked up from germline, CDR1 is MNHEY and CDR2 is SMNVEV (reference sequence). The V gene end was trimmed by 6 bases and the J gene end by 7 bases; junction bases not matched to a gene: 9. The CDR3 has 15 residues. Generated by immunoSEQ multiplex PCR, the TCRdb table keeps only in-frame clones and is missing some. Among roughly 2.2 million clones listed, roughly 93% were seen once. Study observations and caveats: A limitation of the genetic and exposure-history diversity represented arose from few donors.

This clonotype was sampled from a man younger than 30 in good health. Some clones in this sample may be carry-over from other donors' samples. What was sequenced was naive CD4+ T cells from PBMCs. As for subset: CD45RA+ positively selected. The rearrangement joins TRBV27 to TRBJ2-2; 9 bases align to TRBD1. The CDR3 loop is CASSSPGQGGGELFF. The CDR3 DNA reads as TGTGCCAGCAGCTCCCCGGGACAGGGCGGCGGGGAGCTGTTTTTT.